This TCR beta chain was identified during a study of blood T cell repertoires in COVID-19. The overall study: Acute-phase and convalescent COVID-19 samples originated in the United States, Italy and Spain. T cells, B-cell-depleted T cells, or PBMCs provided the cDNA or gDNA that served as material.

In the authors' workflow: From reference gene primer amplification, estimates of nucleated cell counts were derived. Generated by immunoSEQ multiplex PCR, the TCRdb table keeps only in-frame clones and is missing some. Clone size and V and J calls were adopted from that table, with D and trimming inferred from the DNA. The repertoire holds about 110,000 clones, with roughly two thirds as singletons. The trim removed 6 bases at V and 0 bases at J, leaving 10 bases unmatched. This CDR3 is built from 17 residues. Germline V gene data show CDR1 as SNHLY and CDR2 as FYNNEI. This clonotype originated in a human donor with acute or convalescent COVID-19. The donor label of this sample is uncertain. The sequenced sample consisted of peripheral blood. This sequence joins TRBV2 and TRBJ1-5; 8 bases fit TRBD1. In DNA, the CDR3 is TGTGCCAGCAGCAAGTCAGGGGGCCTATCTAGCAATCAGCCCCAGCATTTT. This codes for CASSKSGGLSSNQPQHF.